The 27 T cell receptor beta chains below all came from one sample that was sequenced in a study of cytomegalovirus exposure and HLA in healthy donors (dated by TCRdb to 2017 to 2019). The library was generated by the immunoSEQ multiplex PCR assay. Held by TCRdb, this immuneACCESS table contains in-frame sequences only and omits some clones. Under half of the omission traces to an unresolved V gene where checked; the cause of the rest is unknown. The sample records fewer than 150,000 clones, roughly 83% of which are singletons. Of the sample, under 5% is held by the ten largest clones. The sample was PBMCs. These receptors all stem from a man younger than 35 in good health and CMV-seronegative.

CDR3 region: CSVVGRSGTGEEDYGYTF. In DNA form, the CDR3 reads TGCAGCGTTGTGGGCCGTTCCGGGACAGGGGAAGAAGACTATGGCTACACCTTC. The chain combines TRBV29-1 with TRBJ1-2, with TRBD1 identical over 10 bases. The CDR3 is 18 amino acids. V shed 4 bases and J 3 bases; nucleotides not matched to a gene: 17. Germline assignment: CDR1 SQVTM and CDR2 ANQGSEA.

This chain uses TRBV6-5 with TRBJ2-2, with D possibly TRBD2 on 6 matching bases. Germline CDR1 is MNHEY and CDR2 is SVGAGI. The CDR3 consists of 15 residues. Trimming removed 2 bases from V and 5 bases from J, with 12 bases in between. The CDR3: CASSYQGLRTGELFF. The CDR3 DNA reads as TGTGCCAGCAGTTACCAGGGACTCCGGACCGGGGAGCTGTTTTTT.

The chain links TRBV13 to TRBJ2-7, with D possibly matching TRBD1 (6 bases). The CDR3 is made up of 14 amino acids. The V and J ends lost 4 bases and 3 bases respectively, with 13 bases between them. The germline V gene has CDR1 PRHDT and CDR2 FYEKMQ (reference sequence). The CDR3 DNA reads TGTGCCAGCAGCTCGGACAGCGCTGGCTACGAGCAGTACTTC. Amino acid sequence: CASSSDSAGYEQYF.

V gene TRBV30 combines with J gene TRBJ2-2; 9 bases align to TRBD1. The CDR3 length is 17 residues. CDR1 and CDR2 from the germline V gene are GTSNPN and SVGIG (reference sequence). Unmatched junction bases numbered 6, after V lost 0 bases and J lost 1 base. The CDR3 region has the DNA TGTGCCTGGAGTGTGGCTCGGGGACAGGGGAACACCGGGGAGCTGTTTTTT. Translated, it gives CAWSVARGQGNTGELFF. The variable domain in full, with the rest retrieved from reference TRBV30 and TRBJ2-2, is SQTIHQWPATLVQPVGSPLSLECTVEGTSNPNLYWYRQAAGRGLQLLFYSVGIGQISSEVPQNLSASRPQDRQFILSSKKLLLSDSGFYLCAWSVARGQGNTGELFFGEGSRLTVL.

CDR3 residues: CASSQQGPKNIQYF. The CDR3 region has the DNA TGCGCCAGCAGCCAACAGGGGCCCAAAAACATTCAGTACTTC. V usage is TRBV4-1 and J usage is TRBJ2-4; tentatively, D is TRBD1 (6 bases). With 2 bases removed from V and 2 bases from J, the gap between germline ends came to 7 bases. Germline-derived CDR1 and CDR2 are MGHRA and YSYEKL. The CDR3 covers 14 residues.

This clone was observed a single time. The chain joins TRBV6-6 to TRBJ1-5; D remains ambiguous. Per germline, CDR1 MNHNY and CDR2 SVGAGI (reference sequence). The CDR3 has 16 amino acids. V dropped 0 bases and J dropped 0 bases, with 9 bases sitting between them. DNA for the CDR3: TGTGCCAGCAGTTACTCGGACTCAAATAGCAATCAGCCCCAGCATTTT. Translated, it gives CASSYSDSNSNQPQHF.

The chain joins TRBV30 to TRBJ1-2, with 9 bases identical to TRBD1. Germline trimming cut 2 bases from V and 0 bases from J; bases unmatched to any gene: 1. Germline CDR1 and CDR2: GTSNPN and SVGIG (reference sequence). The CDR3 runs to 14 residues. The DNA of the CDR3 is TGTGCCTGGAGTTGGACAGGGGCTAACTATGGCTACACCTTC. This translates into CAWSWTGANYGYTF.

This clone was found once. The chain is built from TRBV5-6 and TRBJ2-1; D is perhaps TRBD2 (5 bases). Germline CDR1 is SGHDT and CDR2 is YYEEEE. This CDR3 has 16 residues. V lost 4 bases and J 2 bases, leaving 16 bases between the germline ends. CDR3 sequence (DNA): TGTGCCAGCAGCCCCAAACCAAGGGAGCCCTACAATGAGCAGTTCTTC. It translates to CASSPKPREPYNEQFF.

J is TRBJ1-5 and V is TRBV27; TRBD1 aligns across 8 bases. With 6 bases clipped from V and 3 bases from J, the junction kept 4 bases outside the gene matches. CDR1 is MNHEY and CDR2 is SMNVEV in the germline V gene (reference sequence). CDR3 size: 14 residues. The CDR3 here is CASRRTGINQPQHF. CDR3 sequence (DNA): TGTGCCAGCAGGCGGACAGGGATCAATCAGCCCCAGCATTTT.

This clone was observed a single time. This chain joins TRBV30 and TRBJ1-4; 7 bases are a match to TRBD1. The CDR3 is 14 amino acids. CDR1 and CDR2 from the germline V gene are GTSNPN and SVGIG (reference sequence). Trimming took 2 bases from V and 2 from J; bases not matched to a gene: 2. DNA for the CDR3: TGTGCCTGGAGTCAGACAGGGACTAATGAAAAACTGTTTTTT. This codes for CAWSQTGTNEKLFF.

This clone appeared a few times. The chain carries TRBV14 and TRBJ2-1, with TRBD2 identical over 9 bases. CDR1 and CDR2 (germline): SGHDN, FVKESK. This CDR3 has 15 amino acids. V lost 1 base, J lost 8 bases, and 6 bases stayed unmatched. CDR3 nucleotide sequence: TGTGCCAGCAGCCAAGCGGCTAGCGGGATTCATGAGCAGTTCTTC. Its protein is CASSQAASGIHEQFF.

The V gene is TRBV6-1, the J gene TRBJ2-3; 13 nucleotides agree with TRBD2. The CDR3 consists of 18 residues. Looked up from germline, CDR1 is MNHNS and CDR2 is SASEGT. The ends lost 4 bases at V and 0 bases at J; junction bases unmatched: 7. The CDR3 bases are TGTGCCAGCAGTGGTACTAGCGGGGGGGCCCATAGCACAGATACGCAGTATTTT. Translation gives CASSGTSGGAHSTDTQYF.

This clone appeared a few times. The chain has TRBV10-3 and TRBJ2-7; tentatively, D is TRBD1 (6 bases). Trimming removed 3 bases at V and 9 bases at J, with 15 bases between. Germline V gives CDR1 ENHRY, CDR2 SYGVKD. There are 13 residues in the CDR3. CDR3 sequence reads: CAISDIQGTAQYF. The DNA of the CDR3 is TGTGCCATCAGTGATATCCAGGGGACGGCGCAGTACTTC.

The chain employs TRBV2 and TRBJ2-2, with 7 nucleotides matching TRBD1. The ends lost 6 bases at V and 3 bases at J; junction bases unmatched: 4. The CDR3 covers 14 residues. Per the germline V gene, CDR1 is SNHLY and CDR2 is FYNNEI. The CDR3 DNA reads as TGTGCCAGCAGGCCAGGGGGATACACCGGGGAGCTGTTTTTT. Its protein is CASRPGGYTGELFF.

This CDR3 is CASSTGTGGNQPQHF. In DNA form, the CDR3 reads TGCGCCAGCAGCACCGGGACAGGTGGCAATCAGCCCCAGCATTTT. The chain links TRBV5-1 to TRBJ1-5, with 8 bases fitting TRBD1. After removal of 4 bases from V and 2 bases from J, the junction contained 5 bases not matched to a gene. The CDR3 has 15 residues. The germline CDR1 and CDR2 sequences are SGHRS and YFSETQ.

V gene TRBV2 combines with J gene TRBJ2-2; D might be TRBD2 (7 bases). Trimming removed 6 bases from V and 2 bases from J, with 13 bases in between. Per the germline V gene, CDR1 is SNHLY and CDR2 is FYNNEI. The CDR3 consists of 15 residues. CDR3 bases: TGTGCCAGCAGAGAGGGGGGGGCAAACACCGGGGAGCTGTTTTTT. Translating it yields CASREGGANTGELFF. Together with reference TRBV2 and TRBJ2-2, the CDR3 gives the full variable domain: EPEVTQTPSHQVTQMGQEVILRCVPISNHLYFYWYRQILGQKVEFLVSFYNNEISEKSEIFDDQFSVERPDGSNFTLKIRSTKLEDSAMYFCASREGGANTGELFFGEGSRLTVL.

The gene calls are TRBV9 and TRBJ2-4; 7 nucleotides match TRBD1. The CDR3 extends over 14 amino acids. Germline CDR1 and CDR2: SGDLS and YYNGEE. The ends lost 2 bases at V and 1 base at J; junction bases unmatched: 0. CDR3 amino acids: CASSVDRAKNIQYF. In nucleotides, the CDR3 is TGTGCCAGCAGCGTGGACAGGGCCAAAAACATTCAGTACTTC.

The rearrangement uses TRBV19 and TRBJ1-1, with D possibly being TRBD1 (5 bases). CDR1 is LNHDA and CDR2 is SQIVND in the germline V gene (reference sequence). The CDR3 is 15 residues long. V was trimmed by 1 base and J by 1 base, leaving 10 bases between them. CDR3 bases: TGTGCCAGTAGTATAGGGACACGTGGGAACACTGAAGCTTTCTTT. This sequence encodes CASSIGTRGNTEAFF. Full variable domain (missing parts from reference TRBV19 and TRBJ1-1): DGGITQSPKYLFRKEGQNVTLSCEQNLNHDAMYWYRQDPGQGLRLIYYSQIVNDFQKGDIAEGYSVSREKKESFPLTVTSAQKNPTAFYLCASSIGTRGNTEAFFGQGTRLTVV.

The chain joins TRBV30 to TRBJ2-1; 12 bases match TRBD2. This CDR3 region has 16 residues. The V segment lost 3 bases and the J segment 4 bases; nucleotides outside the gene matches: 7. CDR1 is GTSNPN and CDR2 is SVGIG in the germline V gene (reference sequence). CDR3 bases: TGTGCCTGGAGCCTCGGACTAGCGGGAACTTACAATGAGCAGTTCTTC. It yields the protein CAWSLGLAGTYNEQFF.

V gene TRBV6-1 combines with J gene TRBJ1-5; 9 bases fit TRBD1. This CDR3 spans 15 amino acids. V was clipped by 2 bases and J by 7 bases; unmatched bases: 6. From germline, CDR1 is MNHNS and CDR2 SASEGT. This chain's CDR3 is CASSETYRGRQPQHF. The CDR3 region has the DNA TGTGCCAGCAGTGAAACCTACAGGGGGCGGCAGCCCCAGCATTTT.

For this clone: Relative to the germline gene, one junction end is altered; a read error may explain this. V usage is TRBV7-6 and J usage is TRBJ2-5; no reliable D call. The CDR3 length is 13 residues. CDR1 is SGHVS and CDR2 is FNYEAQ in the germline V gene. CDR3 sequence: CASSLAVREAQYF. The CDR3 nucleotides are TGTGCCAGCAGCTTAGCGGTCAGAGAGGCCCAGTACTTC.

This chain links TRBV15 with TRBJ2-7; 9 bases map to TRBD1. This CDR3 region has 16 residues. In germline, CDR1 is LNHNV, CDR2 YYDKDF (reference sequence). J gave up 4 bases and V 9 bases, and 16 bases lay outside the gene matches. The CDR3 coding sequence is TGTGCCACTCGAAACTCCGGGACAGGGTATGAGTACGAGCAGTACTTC. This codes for CATRNSGTGYEYEQYF.

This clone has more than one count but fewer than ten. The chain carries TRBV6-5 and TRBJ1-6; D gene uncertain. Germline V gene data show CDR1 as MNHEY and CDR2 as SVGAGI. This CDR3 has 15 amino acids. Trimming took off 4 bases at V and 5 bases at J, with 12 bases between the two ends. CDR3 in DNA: TGTGCCAGCAGTTTGTCTACCCTAGATAATTCACCCCTCCACTTT. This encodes CASSLSTLDNSPLHF.

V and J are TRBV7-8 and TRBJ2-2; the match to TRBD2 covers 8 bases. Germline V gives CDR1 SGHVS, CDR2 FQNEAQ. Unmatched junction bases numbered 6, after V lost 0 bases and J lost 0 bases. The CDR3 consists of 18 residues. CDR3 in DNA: TGTGCCAGCAGCTTAGCCCTGGGAGCGGGAGCGAACACCGGGGAGCTGTTTTTT. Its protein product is CASSLALGAGANTGELFF.

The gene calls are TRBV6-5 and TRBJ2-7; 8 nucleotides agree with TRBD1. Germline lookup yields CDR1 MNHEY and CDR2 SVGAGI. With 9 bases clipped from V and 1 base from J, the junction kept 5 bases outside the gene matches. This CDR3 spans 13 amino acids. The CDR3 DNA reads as TGTGCCAGTTACGGGACAGGATCCTACGAGCAGTACTTC. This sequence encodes CASYGTGSYEQYF.

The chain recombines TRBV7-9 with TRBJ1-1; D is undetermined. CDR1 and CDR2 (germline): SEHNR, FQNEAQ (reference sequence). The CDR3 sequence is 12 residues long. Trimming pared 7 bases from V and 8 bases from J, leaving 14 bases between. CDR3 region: CASTLLVEEAFF. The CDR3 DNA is TGTGCCAGCACCCTGCTTGTGGAGGAAGCTTTCTTT.

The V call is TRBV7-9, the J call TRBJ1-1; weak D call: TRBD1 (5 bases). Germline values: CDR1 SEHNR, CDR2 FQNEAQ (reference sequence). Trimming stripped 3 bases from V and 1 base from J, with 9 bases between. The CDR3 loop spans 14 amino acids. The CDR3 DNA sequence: TGTGCCAGCAGCTTGGTACAGGAGAACACTGAAGCTTTCTTT. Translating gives CASSLVQENTEAFF. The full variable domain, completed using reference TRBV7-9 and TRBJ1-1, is DTGVSQNPRHKITKRGQNVTFRCDPISEHNRLYWYRQTLGQGPEFLTYFQNEAQLEKSRLLSDRFSAERPKGSFSTLEIQRTEQGDSAMYLCASSLVQENTEAFFGQGTRLTVV.